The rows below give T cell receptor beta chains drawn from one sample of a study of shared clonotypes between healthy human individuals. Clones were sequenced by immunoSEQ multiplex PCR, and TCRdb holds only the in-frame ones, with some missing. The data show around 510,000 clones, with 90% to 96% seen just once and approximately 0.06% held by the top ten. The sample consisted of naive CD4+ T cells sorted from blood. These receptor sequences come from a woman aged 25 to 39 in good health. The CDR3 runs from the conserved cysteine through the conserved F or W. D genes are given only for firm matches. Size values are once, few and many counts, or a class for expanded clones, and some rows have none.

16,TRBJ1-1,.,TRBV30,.,TGTGCCTGGAGTGTTTTATCTTCTGTGATGAACACTGAAGCCTTCTTT,CAWSVLSSVMNTEAFF
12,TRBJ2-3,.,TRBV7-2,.,TGTGCCAGCAGCTCCCAATCAGATACGCAGTATTTT,CASSSQSDTQYF
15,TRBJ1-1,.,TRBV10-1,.,TGCGCCAGCAGTGATGGGACTGACTTGAACACTGAAGCTTTCTTT,CASSDGTDLNTEAFF
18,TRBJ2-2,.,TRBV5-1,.,TGCGCCAGCAGCTTGGCCGGTGAGAGGCAGGGGTTAAGCGGGGAGCTGTTTTTT,CASSLAGERQGLSGELFF
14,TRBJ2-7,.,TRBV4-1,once,TGCGCCAGCAGCCAACTGGGTTTAGTCTACGAGCAGTACTTC,CASSQLGLVYEQYF
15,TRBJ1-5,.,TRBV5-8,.,TGTGCCAGCAGCTTAGGACGGATTAGCAATCAGCCCCAGCATTTT,CASSLGRISNQPQHF
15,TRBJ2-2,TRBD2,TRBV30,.,TGTGCCTGGAGTGTCTACGGGAGGGGTACCGGGGAGCTGTTTTTT,CAWSVYGRGTGELFF
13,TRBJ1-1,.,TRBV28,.,TGTGCCAGCAGTGAACCGTTGAACACTGAAGCTTTCTTT,CASSEPLNTEAFF
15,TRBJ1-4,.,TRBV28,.,TGTGCCAGCAGTCTCGGGACTTTTTATAATGAAAAACTGTTTTTT,CASSLGTFYNEKLFF
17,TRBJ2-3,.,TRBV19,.,TGTGCCAGTAGTCGGGCTAAGGTTGCCCCAGGCACAGATACGCAGTATTTT,CASSRAKVAPGTDTQYF
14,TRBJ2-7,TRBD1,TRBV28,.,TGTGCCAGCAGCCCGACAGGGAAACTCTCCGAGCAGTACTTC,CASSPTGKLSEQYF
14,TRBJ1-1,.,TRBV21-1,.,TGTGCCAGCCCTTCGATAGGGGCGACAGTTGAAGCTTTCTTT,CASPSIGATVEAFF
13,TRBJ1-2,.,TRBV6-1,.,TGTGCCAGCAGTGAATGGGGGTTCTATGGCTACACCTTC,CASSEWGFYGYTF
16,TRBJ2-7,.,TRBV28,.,TGTGCCAGCAGTCACTTTAACAGGGATTCAGCCTACGAGCAGTACTTC,CASSHFNRDSAYEQYF
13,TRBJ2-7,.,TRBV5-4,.,TGTGCCAGCAGCCCCGGTGGGAGATACGAGCAGTACTTC,CASSPGGRYEQYF
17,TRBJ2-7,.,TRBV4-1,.,TGCGCCAGCAGCCAGGGAATTATCAGGGTATCATTTAACGAGCAGTACTTC,CASSQGIIRVSFNEQYF
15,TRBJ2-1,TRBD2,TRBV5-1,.,TGCGCCAGCAGCTTGGATGGCGGGAGGGGTAATGAGCAGTTCTTC,CASSLDGGRGNEQFF
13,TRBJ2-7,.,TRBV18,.,TGTGCCAGCTCACCGTCGGGGAGCGACGAGCAGTACTTC,CASSPSGSDEQYF
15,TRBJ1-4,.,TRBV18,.,TGTGCCAGCTCACCAGGCACTGGTGCTAATGAAAAACTGTTTTTT,CASSPGTGANEKLFF
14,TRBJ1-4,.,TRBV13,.,TGTGCCAGCAGCTCCCGAACAGGGAATGAAAAACTGTTTTTT,CASSSRTGNEKLFF
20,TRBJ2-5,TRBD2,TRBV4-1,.,TGCGCCAGCAGCCAAAATCCTCCGGGGACTAGCGGGCCCATCCAAGAGACCCAGTACTTC,CASSQNPPGTSGPIQETQYF
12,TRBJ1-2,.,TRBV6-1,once,TGTGCCAGCAGTGAATACTGGGGAGGCTACACCTTC,CASSEYWGGYTF
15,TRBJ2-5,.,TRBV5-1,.,TGCGCCAGCAGCTTGGCCCAGGGCTGGCAAGAGACCCAGTACTTC,CASSLAQGWQETQYF
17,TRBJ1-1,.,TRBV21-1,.,TGTGCCAGCAGCAAAGCGCTTTGGACAGACCAGAACACTGAAGCTTTCTTT,CASSKALWTDQNTEAFF
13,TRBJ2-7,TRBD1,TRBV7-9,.,TGTGCCAGCGTCCCCGGGACAGGGTACGAGCAGTACTTC,CASVPGTGYEQYF
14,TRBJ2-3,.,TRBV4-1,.,TGCGCCAGCAGCCAAAGTGGCTCGAGGGATACGCAGTATTTT,CASSQSGSRDTQYF
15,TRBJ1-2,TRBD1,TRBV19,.,TGTGCCAGTAGTATCGCTCCGGGACAGGGTTATGGCTACACCTTC,CASSIAPGQGYGYTF
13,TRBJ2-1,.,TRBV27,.,TGTGCCAGCAGTTTTGGGGGGGGCTATGAGCAGTTCTTC,CASSFGGGYEQFF